The following is a T cell receptor (beta chain) sequence with its context. What antigen it recognizes has not been identified. There are no base qualities to consult, and no much larger clone falls within one base. The Qiagen DNeasy kit was used to extract genomic DNA from unsorted PBMCs and from the negatively selected CD4+ and CD8+ fractions. TCR beta CDR3 regions were amplified by immunoSEQ multiplex PCR using primers annealing to V and J segments. A synthetic immune receptor repertoire was used to minimize amplification bias, and any remaining bias was removed computationally after sequencing. In the original analysis: Repertoire diversity was quantified as the Shannon entropy index using custom Python scripts. Unsorted, CD4+ and CD8+ repertoires were analyzed separately, except in combined analyses where CD4+ and CD8+ sequences were merged in silico. A clone was considered expanded if an increase in frequency of at least 2-fold after treatment relative to C1D1 was found, and a pseudocount of 0.5 was applied to clones undetected at baseline. Clones with 0 or 1 copy at C1D1 were classified as singleton clones, and clones with 2 or more copies were classified as non-singleton clones. Clones expanded in unsorted samples were labelled as CD4+, CD8+ or unknown by matching protein sequences in sorted samples from the same patient. Diversity changes from C1D1 to C4D1 were tested in paired samples using Wilcoxon tests. Sourced from immuneACCESS, this table was stored by TCRdb with only in-frame sequences that have V and J called. A share of the clones is absent; for the studies checked, an unresolved V gene accounts for under half, and the remainder has no known explanation. For V, J and clone size, that table is used; D and trimming come from the DNA. This sample is represented by about 7,800 clones; about 77% of them were singletons. The top ten clones comprise 30% to 45% of the sample.

The data stem from a study of PD-1 blockade in classical Hodgkin lymphoma (TCRdb year 2020). In the study overall: Nivolumab dosing was 3 mg/kg intravenously every 2 weeks, continuing until either disease progression or unacceptable toxicity. A peripheral blood immune signature of response to PD-1 blockade in classical Hodgkin lymphoma was defined using TCR beta sequencing and CyTOF. What the work shows at the level of the full study, not this receptor alone: Baseline TCR diversity was reported as lower in newly diagnosed patients than in healthy donors, and lower still in relapsed/refractory patients. By C4D1, a significant rise was seen in CD4+ TCR diversity but not in CD8+ TCR diversity (p=0.0027 vs p=0.16), and the rise was most apparent among complete responders (p=0.02). Baseline diversity similar to that of newly diagnosed patients was observed in trial patients achieving complete response, whereas significantly lower diversity was observed in partial responders and progressors. The study was restricted to a single clinical trial cohort, and the causes of repertoire differences, possibly disease activity or prior therapy, were left undefined. Diversity was lower in patients who began nivolumab less than 1 year after ASCT, so these patients were left out of later analyses to avoid confounding by immune reconstitution.

The CDR3 numbers 15 residues from cysteine through phenylalanine. CDR3 DNA is the only sequence kept; it has 45 bases, read in frame from the first base. In the germline V gene, CDR1 corresponds to MDHEN and CDR2 to SYDVKM. V loses 2 bases at its end and J loses 7 bases; junction bases beyond the gene matches: 4. The time point label on this specimen signifies: cycle 4 day 1 (C4D1), after more than five weeks of nivolumab. Every trial patient had relapsed after autologous stem cell transplantation, and cohorts A, B and C differed in prior brentuximab vedotin exposure. A Miltenyi CD8+ T cell isolation kit was used for magnetic negative selection to purify CD8+ T cells from thawed PBMCs. The trial cohort was composed of roughly 60 patients with relapsed/refractory classical Hodgkin lymphoma, for whom complete response, partial response or progressive disease was recorded as best overall response. Trial patients were treated with single-agent nivolumab in the multi-cohort phase II CheckMate 205 trial. Best overall response was determined by an independent review committee according to the 2007 International Working Group response criteria. PBMCs from the trial were collected at three points: immediately before nivolumab initiation (C1D1), and during therapy at cycle 2 day 1 and cycle 4 day 1. After peripheral blood was drawn into 8 mL Vacutainer Cell Preparation Tubes, PBMCs were isolated by centrifugation and then cryopreserved. Purified CD4+ and CD8+ fractions were prepared only for cases in which an additional PBMC sample was available. Magnetically labelled cells were removed on LS columns in a quadroMACS separator, and the flow-through was retained as the purified fraction.

The sequencing here drew on CD8+ T cells from blood, taken before the fourth cycle of nivolumab. The sequence is built from TRBV28 and TRBJ2-1; TRBD2 lines up with 11 middle nucleotides. This TCR came from a human donor with classical Hodgkin lymphoma. The sequence in DNA is TGTGCCAGCAGTTTAGGGACTAGCGGAGTTAATGAGCAGTTCTTC. Translation gives CASSLGTSGVNEQFF.